These 13 T cell receptor beta chains originate from one sample sequenced in a study of T cells in Graves' hyperthyroidism and ophthalmopathy. Authors of the study amplified TCR beta CDR3 regions from RNA transcripts. A first-round RT-PCR of the TCR CDR3 used the HTBI primer set. Each CDR3 protein is one row after TCRdb ran MiXCR on the multiplex PCR reads. The sample includes 300,000 to 400,000 distinct CDR3 sequences, more than 12% of them seen just once. Sequences were obtained from blood. These receptor sequences come from a woman aged 25 to 39 with Graves' ophthalmopathy.

The table lists this clonotype with many counts. J is TRBJ1-1 and V is TRBV19; the D is unclear. Per germline, CDR1 LNHDA and CDR2 SQIVND (reference sequence). The CDR3 contains 14 residues. V was trimmed by 4 bases and J by 0 bases, leaving 9 bases between them. The CDR3 loop reads CASSRLTMNTEAFF. CDR3 sequence (DNA): TGTGCCAGTAGTAGACTGACAATGAACACTGAAGCTTTCTTT.

This clonotype was picked up many times. The chain combines TRBV28 with TRBJ2-7, with 12 bases matching TRBD2. Germline loops: CDR1 MDHEN, CDR2 SYDVKM. The CDR3 totals 18 residues. V lost 5 bases to trimming and J lost 6 bases; unmatched junction nucleotides: 17. The CDR3 coding sequence is TGTGCCAGCAGTCGATACCTAGCGGGGGGGCCTCGGCAGGGCGAGCAGTACTTC. Translation: CASSRYLAGGPRQGEQYF.

The table lists this clonotype with many counts. The chain combines TRBV3-1 with TRBJ1-1; possibly TRBD1 for D (6 bases). This CDR3 spans 17 amino acids. Trimming removed 0 bases from V and 5 bases from J, with 19 bases in between. The germline V gene encodes CDR1 LGHDT and CDR2 YNNKEL (reference sequence). The CDR3 spells CASSQERVGGAGTEAFF. The DNA for the CDR3 is TGTGCCAGCAGCCAAGAAAGAGTGGGGGGCGCAGGAACTGAAGCTTTCTTT.

With regard to this clonotype: A much larger clone is a single base away; this may be a read error. This chain joins TRBV29-1 and TRBJ2-1; no firm D call. The end of the DNA fits TRBJ2-7 better, so the J call may be wrong. The CDR3 sequence is 14 residues long. Germline-derived CDR1 and CDR2 are SQVTM and ANQGSEA. In DNA, the CDR3 is TGCAGCGTTGTTGTCAGACAATTAAACAATGAGCAGTACTTC. Encoded protein: CSVVVRQLNNEQYF.

V usage is TRBV9 and J usage is TRBJ1-1; D may be TRBD1 (6 bases). CDR1 is SGDLS and CDR2 is YYNGEE in the germline V gene. V lost 3 bases, J lost 4 bases, and 10 bases lay in between. The CDR3 runs to 13 residues. The DNA for the CDR3 is TGTGCCAGCAGCGAGAGGGGGGGCACTGAAGCTTTCTTT. The encoded protein is CASSERGGTEAFF.

This clonotype was seen a few times. The V call is TRBV4-1, the J call TRBJ2-2, with 8 bases fitting TRBD1. The CDR3 is 14 residues long. V was pared by 3 bases and J by 5 bases, with 2 bases of the junction left unmatched. Germline V gene lookup returns CDR1 MGHRA and CDR2 YSYEKL. DNA of the CDR3: TGCGCCAGCAGCCAGACAGGGGTAACCGGGGAGCTGTTTTTT. Amino acid sequence: CASSQTGVTGELFF.

The sample holds many counts of this clonotype. CDR3 region: CASGPGTGPQETQYF. The CDR3 DNA is TGTGCTAGTGGTCCGGGGACAGGGCCACAAGAGACCCAGTACTTC. The chain couples TRBV12-5 to TRBJ2-5; 9 nucleotides line up with TRBD1. Germline V gene data show CDR1 as LGHNT and CDR2 as FRNRAP. Trimming at V came to 5 bases and at J to 2 bases, leaving 6 bases not matched to a gene. The CDR3 spans 15 residues. Together with reference TRBV12-5 and TRBJ2-5, the CDR3 gives the full variable domain: DARVTQTPRHKVTEMGQEVTMRCQPILGHNTVFWYRQTMMQGLELLAYFRNRAPLDDSGMPKDRFSAEMPDATLATLKIQPSEPRDSAVYFCASGPGTGPQETQYFGPGTRLLVL.

The chain couples TRBV5-6 to TRBJ2-5; TRBD2 aligns across 9 bases. CDR1 and CDR2 from the germline V gene are SGHDT and YYEEEE. After removal of 1 base from V and 0 bases from J, the junction contained 7 bases not matched to a gene. There are 17 residues in the CDR3. This chain's CDR3 is CASSLITSGLYQETQYF. In DNA, the CDR3 is TGTGCCAGCAGCTTGATCACTAGCGGGTTGTACCAAGAGACCCAGTACTTC. Looking up the rest from reference TRBV5-6 and TRBJ2-5 gives the full variable domain: DAGVTQSPTHLIKTRGQQVTLRCSPKSGHDTVSWYQQALGQGPQFIFQYYEEEERQRGNFPDRFSGHQFPNYSSELNVNALLLGDSALYLCASSLITSGLYQETQYFGPGTRLLVL.

In its sample, this clonotype was seen many times. The chain uses TRBV2 and TRBJ1-1; possible D gene TRBD1, 6 bases. The CDR3 totals 13 residues. The V end lost 7 bases, the J end lost 6 bases, and 15 bases lay between the germline ends. Germline CDR1 and CDR2: SNHLY and FYNNEI. The CDR3 nucleotides read TGTGCCAGCACCGATAGGACAGTCTCTGAAGCTTTCTTT. Translating it yields CASTDRTVSEAFF.

The chain has TRBV2 and TRBJ2-5; a weak D match, TRBD2 (7 bases). V lost 7 bases and J 2 bases, leaving 14 bases between the germline ends. This CDR3 contains 14 residues. Per the germline V gene, CDR1 is SNHLY and CDR2 is FYNNEI. The CDR3 sequence is CASIGGGQQETQYF. The CDR3 DNA follows: TGTGCCAGCATAGGGGGGGGTCAACAAGAGACCCAGTACTTC.

This clonotype was seen repeatedly, ten times or more. Written as DNA, the CDR3 is TGTGCCAGCAGCTCGGACAGGTTTATTCAACCCCTCCACTTT. This encodes CASSSDRFIQPLHF. The chain combines TRBV11-2 with TRBJ1-6, with 7 bases fitting TRBD1. After removal of 4 bases from V and 12 bases from J, the junction contained 9 bases not matched to a gene. This CDR3 has 14 amino acids. Germline V gene lookup returns CDR1 SGHAT and CDR2 FQNNGV.

This clonotype occurred many times. This sequence joins TRBV20-1 and TRBJ2-5; D is unclear. This CDR3 has 14 amino acids. In germline, CDR1 is DFQATT, CDR2 SNEGSKA (reference sequence). Trimming left V 5 bases short and J 5 bases short, with 18 bases between. CDR3 coding DNA: TGCAGTGCTCGCCCTGGGGTTGGTTTTGAGACCCAGTACTTC. This sequence encodes CSARPGVGFETQYF.

This clonotype was recorded many times. The chain combines TRBV9 with TRBJ2-2; no definite D call. This CDR3 comprises 13 residues. Per germline, CDR1 SGDLS and CDR2 YYNGEE. Trimming took off 0 bases at V and 11 bases at J, with 11 bases between the two ends. The CDR3 DNA follows: TGTGCCAGCAGCGTAGATAGCAGAGGAGAGCTGTTTTTT. It is translated as CASSVDSRGELFF.